The 5 T cell receptor beta chains given below trace back to one sample, sequenced in a study of cytomegalovirus exposure and HLA in healthy donors. The study ran its PCR with 60 Vbeta and 13 Jbeta primers. TCRdb's table, derived via immunoSEQ multiplex PCR, lists solely in-frame clones and lacks some. The table includes about 110,000 clones, under 70% detected once. Sequencing was performed on PBMCs. Receptor source: a young man in good health and CMV-seropositive.

This clone was detected only a few times. The CDR3 reads CASSPQPRGYSNQPQHF. The CDR3 DNA follows: TGCGCCAGCAGCCCCCAACCGCGGGGTTATAGCAATCAGCCCCAGCATTTT. V usage is TRBV5-1 and J usage is TRBJ1-5, with D unresolved. Germline V gene sequence: CDR1 SGHRS, CDR2 YFSETQ. V lost 4 bases and J 0 bases, leaving 17 bases between the germline ends. The CDR3 sequence is 17 residues long.

V and J are TRBV4-1 and TRBJ2-1; TRBD2 is a possible D gene (5 bases). CDR1 is MGHRA and CDR2 is YSYEKL in the germline V gene. The CDR3 loop spans 18 amino acids. The V end was cut by 2 bases, the J end by 10 bases, with 27 bases between. CDR3 loop: CASSQKGPGTLTASEQFF. In DNA form, the CDR3 reads TGCGCCAGCAGCCAAAAAGGCCCGGGAACCCTAACAGCATCCGAGCAGTTCTTC.

This clone was observed once. This sequence joins TRBV7-9 and TRBJ1-2; TRBD1 is a possible D gene (6 bases). The germline CDR1 and CDR2 sequences are SEHNR and FQNEAQ (reference sequence). The V end was cut by 1 base, the J end by 7 bases, with 13 bases between. The CDR3 is made up of 14 amino acids. The CDR3 reads CASSLVAGAPGYTF. CDR3 DNA: TGTGCCAGCAGCTTAGTTGCGGGGGCTCCTGGCTACACCTTC.

The chain has TRBV5-1 and TRBJ2-2; the D gene is possibly TRBD2 (5 bases). Deletions cut 2 bases from V and 7 bases from J, with 15 bases between. Germline V CDR1 and CDR2: SGHRS, YFSETQ. This CDR3 is 15 amino acids long. The CDR3: CASSFYGDGVGELFF. In DNA, the CDR3 is TGCGCCAGCAGCTTTTACGGGGATGGAGTCGGGGAGCTGTTTTTT. The variable domain in full, with the rest retrieved from reference TRBV5-1 and TRBJ2-2, is KAGVTQTPRYLIKTRGQQVTLSCSPISGHRSVSWYQQTPGQGLQFLFEYFSETQRNKGNFPGRFSGRQFSNSRSEMNVSTLELGDSALYLCASSFYGDGVGELFFGEGSRLTVL.

This chain connects TRBV21-1 to TRBJ2-5; whether TRBD1, the table's D call, matches the DNA was not checked. TRBV21-1 constitutes a pseudogene. The CDR3 length is 14 residues. CDR3 in DNA: TGTGCCAGCAGCAAATGGACAGGTCGGGGGACCCAGTACTTC. This sequence encodes CASSKWTGRGTQYF.